Described below is a single T cell receptor (beta chain) sequence and its context. Method: immunoSEQ multiplex PCR; TCRdb's copy keeps in-frame clones and lacks some. The sample holds some 100,000 clones, around nine tenths seen once. This specimen comes from a study of T cell responses to AZD1222 COVID-19 vaccine. CDR3 length: 15 amino acids. Trimming removed 7 bases from V and 5 bases from J; junction bases left unmatched: 8. The V gene's germline CDR1 is MNHEY and CDR2 SVGAGI. This sequence originates from an adult in good health. The source was peripheral blood, collected on day 0 of AZD1222 vaccination. This chain joins TRBV6-5 and TRBJ1-5; 10 nucleotides agree with TRBD1. The CDR3 region is CASIMDRGFYQPQHF. CDR3 in DNA: TGTGCCAGCATTATGGACAGGGGGTTTTATCAGCCCCAGCATTTT.